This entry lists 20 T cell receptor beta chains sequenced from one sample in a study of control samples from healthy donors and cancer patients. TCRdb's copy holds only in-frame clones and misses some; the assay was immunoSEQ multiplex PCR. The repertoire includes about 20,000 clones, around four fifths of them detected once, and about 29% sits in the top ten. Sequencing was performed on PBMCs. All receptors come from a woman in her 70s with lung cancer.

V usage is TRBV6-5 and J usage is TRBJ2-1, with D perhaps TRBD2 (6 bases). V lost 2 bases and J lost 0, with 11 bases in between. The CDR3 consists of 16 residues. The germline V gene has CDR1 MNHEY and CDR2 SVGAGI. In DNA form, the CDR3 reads TGTGCCAGCAGTTACGAAGGGACTCTCTCCTACAATGAGCAGTTCTTC. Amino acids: CASSYEGTLSYNEQFF.

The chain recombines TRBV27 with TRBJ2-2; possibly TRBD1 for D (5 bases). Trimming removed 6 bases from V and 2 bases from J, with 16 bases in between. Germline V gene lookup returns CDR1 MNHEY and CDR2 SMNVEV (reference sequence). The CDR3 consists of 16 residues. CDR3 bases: TGTGCCAGCAGCAACAGGCCCTACCCAAACACCGGGGAGCTGTTTTTT. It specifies CASSNRPYPNTGELFF.

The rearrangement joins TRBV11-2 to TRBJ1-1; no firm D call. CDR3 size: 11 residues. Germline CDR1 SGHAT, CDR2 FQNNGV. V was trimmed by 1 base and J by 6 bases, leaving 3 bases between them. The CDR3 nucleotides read TGTGCCAGCAGCTTAGGGGCTGAAGCTTTCTTT. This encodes CASSLGAEAFF.

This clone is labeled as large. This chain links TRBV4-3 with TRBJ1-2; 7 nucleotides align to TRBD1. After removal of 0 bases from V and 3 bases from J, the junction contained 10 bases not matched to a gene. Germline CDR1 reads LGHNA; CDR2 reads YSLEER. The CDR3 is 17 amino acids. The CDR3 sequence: CASSQDYARGGDYGYTF. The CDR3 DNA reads TGCGCCAGCAGCCAAGATTACGCCAGGGGGGGAGACTATGGCTACACCTTC.

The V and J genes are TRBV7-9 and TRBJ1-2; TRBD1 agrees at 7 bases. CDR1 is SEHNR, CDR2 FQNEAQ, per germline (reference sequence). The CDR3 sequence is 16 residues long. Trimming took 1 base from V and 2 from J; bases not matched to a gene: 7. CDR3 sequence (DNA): TGTGCCAGCAGCTTAGAAACGAAGGGACAGAACTATGGCTACACCTTC. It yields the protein CASSLETKGQNYGYTF.

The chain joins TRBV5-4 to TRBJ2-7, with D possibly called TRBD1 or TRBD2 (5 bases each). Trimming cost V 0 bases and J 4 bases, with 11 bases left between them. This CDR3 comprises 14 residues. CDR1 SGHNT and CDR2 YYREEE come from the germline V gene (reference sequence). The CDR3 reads CASSLEQGRYEQYF. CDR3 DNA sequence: TGTGCCAGCAGCTTGGAGCAGGGACGGTACGAGCAGTACTTC.

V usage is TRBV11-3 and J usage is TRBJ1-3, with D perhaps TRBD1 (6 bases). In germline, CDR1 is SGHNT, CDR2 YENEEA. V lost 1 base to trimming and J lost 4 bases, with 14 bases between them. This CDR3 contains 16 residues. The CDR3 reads CASSLASGQSGNTIYF. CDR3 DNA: TGTGCCAGCAGCTTAGCCTCGGGACAATCGGGAAACACCATATATTTT.

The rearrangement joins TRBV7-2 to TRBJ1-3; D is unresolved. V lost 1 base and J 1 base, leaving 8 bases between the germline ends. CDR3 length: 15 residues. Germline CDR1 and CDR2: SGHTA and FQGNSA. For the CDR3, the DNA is TGTGCCAGCAGCTTAGAAACAGCTTCTGGAAACACCATATATTTT. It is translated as CASSLETASGNTIYF.

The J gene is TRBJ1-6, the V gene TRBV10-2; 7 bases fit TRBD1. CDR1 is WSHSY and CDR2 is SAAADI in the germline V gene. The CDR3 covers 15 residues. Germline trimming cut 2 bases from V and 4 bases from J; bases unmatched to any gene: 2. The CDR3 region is CASSEQGVYNSPLHF. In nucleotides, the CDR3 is TGCGCCAGCAGTGAGCAGGGGGTTTATAATTCACCCCTCCACTTT.

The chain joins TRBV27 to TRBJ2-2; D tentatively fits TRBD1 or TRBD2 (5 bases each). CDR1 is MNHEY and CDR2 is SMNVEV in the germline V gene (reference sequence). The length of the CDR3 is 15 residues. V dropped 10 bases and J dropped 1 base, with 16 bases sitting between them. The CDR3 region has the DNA TGTGCCACCGCAGGTGGGACCAAGAACACCGGGGAGCTGTTTTTT. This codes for CATAGGTKNTGELFF.

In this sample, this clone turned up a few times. This CDR3 reads CASGLIVGASGRTSYEQYF. For the CDR3, the DNA is TGTGCTAGTGGTTTGATTGTTGGGGCTAGCGGGCGAACCTCCTACGAGCAGTACTTC. V is TRBV12-5 and J is TRBJ2-7, with TRBD2 matching over 8 bases. This CDR3 has 19 amino acids. The J segment lost 0 bases and the V segment lost 2 bases, leaving 15 bases of the junction unmatched. Per the germline V gene, CDR1 is LGHNT and CDR2 is FRNRAP.

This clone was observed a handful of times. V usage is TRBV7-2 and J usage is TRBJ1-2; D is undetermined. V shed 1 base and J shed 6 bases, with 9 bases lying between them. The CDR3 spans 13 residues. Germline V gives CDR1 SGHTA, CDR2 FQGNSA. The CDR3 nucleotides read TGTGCCAGCAGCTTAGAAGCAGGAGATGGCTACACCTTC. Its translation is CASSLEAGDGYTF.

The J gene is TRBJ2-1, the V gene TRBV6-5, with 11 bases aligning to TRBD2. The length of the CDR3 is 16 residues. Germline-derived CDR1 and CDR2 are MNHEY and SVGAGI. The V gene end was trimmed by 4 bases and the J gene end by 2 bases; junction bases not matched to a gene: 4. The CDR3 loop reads CASSLLAGVTYNEQFF. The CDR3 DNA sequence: TGTGCCAGCAGTTTACTAGCGGGAGTCACCTACAATGAGCAGTTCTTC.

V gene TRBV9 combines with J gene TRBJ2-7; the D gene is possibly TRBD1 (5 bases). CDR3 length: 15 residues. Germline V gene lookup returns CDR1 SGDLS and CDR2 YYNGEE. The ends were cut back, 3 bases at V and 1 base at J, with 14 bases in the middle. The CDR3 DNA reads TGTGCCAGCAGCGGGGGCCCCGTGGGTTCCTACGAGCAGTACTTC. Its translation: CASSGGPVGSYEQYF.

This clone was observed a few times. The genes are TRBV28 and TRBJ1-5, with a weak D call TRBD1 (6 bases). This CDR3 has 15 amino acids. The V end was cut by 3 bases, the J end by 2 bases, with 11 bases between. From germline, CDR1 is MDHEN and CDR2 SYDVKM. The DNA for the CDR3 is TGTGCCAGCAGTTTGTCAGGGGATGGCAATCAGCCCCAGCATTTT. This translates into CASSLSGDGNQPQHF.

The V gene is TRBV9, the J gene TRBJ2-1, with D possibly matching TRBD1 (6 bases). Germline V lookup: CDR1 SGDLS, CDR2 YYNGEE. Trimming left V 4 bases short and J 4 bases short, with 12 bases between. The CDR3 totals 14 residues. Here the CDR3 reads CASSPGQIYNEQFF. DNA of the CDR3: TGTGCCAGCAGCCCAGGACAGATATACAATGAGCAGTTCTTC.

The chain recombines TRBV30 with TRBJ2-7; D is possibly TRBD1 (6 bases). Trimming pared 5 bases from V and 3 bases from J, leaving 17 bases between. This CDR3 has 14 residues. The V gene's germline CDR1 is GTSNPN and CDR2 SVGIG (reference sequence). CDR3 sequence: CAWGFETGNYEQYF. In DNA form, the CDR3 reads TGTGCCTGGGGTTTTGAGACAGGTAACTACGAGCAGTACTTC. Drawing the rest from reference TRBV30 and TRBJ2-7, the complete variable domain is SQTIHQWPATLVQPVGSPLSLECTVEGTSNPNLYWYRQAAGRGLQLLFYSVGIGQISSEVPQNLSASRPQDRQFILSSKKLLLSDSGFYLCAWGFETGNYEQYFGPGTRLTVT.

CDR3 sequence: CASRTNKGQFHPSYNSPLHF. In DNA, the CDR3 is TGTGCAAGTCGCACCAACAAGGGACAGTTCCATCCCTCCTATAATTCACCCCTCCACTTT. V and J are TRBV12-2 and TRBJ1-6; the D call in the table, TRBD1, was not verified against the DNA. TRBV12-2 is reported as a pseudogene. This CDR3 contains 20 residues.

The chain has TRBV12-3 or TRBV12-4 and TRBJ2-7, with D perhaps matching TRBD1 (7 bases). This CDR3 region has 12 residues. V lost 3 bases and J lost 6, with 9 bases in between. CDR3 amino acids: CASSFQGGEQYF. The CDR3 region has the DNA TGTGCCAGCAGTTTTCAGGGGGGCGAGCAGTACTTC.

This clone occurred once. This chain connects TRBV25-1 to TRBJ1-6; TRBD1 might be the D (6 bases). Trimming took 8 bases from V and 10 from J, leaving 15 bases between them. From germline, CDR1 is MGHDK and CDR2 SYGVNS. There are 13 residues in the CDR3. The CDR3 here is CASRQEYSSPLHF. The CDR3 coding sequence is TGTGCCAGCCGACAGGAATATTCCTCACCCCTCCACTTT.